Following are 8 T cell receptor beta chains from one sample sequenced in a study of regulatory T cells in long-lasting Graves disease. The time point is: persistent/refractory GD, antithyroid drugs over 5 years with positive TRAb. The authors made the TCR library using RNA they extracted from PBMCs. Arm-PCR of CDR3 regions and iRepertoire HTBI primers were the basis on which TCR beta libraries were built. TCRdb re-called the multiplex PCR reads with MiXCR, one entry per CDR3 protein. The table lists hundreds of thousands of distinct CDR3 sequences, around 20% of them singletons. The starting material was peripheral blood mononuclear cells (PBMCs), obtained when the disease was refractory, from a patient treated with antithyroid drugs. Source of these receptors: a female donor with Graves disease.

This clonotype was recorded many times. CDR3 region: CASSLSQGRPEYGYTF. CDR3 coding DNA: TGTGCCAGCAGTTTATCACAGGGGCGTCCCGAGTATGGCTACACCTTC. This chain uses TRBV28 with TRBJ1-2; 7 bases align to TRBD1. CDR1 and CDR2 (germline): MDHEN, SYDVKM. V lost 1 base, J lost 5 bases, and 10 bases stayed unmatched. CDR3 length: 16 amino acids.

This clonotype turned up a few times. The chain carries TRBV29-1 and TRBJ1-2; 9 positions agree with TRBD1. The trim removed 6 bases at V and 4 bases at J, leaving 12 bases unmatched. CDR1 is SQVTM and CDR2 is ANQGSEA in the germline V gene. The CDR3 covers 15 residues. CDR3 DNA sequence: TGCAGCGTGGTACCGGGACAGGGAGAGAGCTATGGCTACACCTTC. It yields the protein CSVVPGQGESYGYTF.

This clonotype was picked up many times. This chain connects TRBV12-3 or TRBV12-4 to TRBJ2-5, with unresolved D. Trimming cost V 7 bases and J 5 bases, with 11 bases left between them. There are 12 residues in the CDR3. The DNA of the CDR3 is TGTGCCAGCACGCACACCCAGGAGACCCAGTACTTC. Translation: CASTHTQETQYF.

This CDR3 reads CASSLASGIGEQYF. CDR3 sequence (DNA): TGTGCCAGCAGCTTGGCCAGCGGGATAGGCGAGCAGTACTTC. This rearrangement joins TRBV5-4 to TRBJ2-7, with 7 positions matching TRBD2. The germline V gene encodes CDR1 SGHNT and CDR2 YYREEE (reference sequence). The junction had 6 bases not matched to a gene; V was cut back by 0 bases and J by 6 bases. This CDR3 contains 14 residues.

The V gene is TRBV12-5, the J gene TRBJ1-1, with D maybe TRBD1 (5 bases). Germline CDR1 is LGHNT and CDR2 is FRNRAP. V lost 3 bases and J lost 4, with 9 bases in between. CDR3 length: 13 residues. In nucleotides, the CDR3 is TGTGCTAGTGGTTTCTCGGGGGGCACTGAAGCTTTCTTT. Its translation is CASGFSGGTEAFF. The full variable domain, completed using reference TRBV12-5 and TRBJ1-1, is DARVTQTPRHKVTEMGQEVTMRCQPILGHNTVFWYRQTMMQGLELLAYFRNRAPLDDSGMPKDRFSAEMPDATLATLKIQPSEPRDSAVYFCASGFSGGTEAFFGQGTRLTVV.

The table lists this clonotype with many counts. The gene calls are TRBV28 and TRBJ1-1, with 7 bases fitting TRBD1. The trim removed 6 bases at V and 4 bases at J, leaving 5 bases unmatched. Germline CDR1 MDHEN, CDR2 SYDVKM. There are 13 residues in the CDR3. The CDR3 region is CASRKGQSTEAFF. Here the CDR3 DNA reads TGTGCCAGCAGAAAGGGACAGAGCACTGAAGCTTTCTTT.

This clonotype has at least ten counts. This CDR3 is CASAPTGVNTEAFF. The CDR3 region has the DNA TGTGCCAGCGCGCCGACAGGGGTGAACACTGAAGCTTTCTTT. The chain links TRBV18 to TRBJ1-1, with 8 bases lining up with TRBD1. CDR1 is KGHSH and CDR2 is LQKENI in the germline V gene. J was trimmed by 0 bases and V by 8 bases; bases with no gene match: 5. This CDR3 comprises 14 residues. The full variable domain, completed using reference TRBV18 and TRBJ1-1, is NAGVMQNPRHLVRRRGQEARLRCSPMKGHSHVYWYRQLPEEGLKFMVYLQKENIIDESGMPKERFSAEFPKEGPSILRIQQVVRGDSAAYFCASAPTGVNTEAFFGQGTRLTVV.

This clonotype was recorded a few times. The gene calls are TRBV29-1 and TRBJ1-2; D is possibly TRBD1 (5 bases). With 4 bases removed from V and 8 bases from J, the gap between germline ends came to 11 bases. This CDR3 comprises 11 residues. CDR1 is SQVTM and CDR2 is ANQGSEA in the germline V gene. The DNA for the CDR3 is TGCAGCGTTGCCTGGGGGTTCGGCTACACCTTC. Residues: CSVAWGFGYTF.